What follows are 8 T cell receptor beta chains derived from one specimen sequenced in a study of T cells in Graves' hyperthyroidism and ophthalmopathy. Using RNA transcripts as the source, TCR beta CDR3 regions were amplified. The TCR CDR3 was amplified in a first-round RT-PCR using the HTBI primer set. Each CDR3 protein gets one entry after TCRdb re-called the multiplex PCR reads with MiXCR. The sample shows around 23,000 distinct CDR3 sequences, about 49% of them seen only once. The specimen sequenced was blood. All receptors come from a woman aged 40 to 49 with Graves' hyperthyroidism that later progressed to Graves' ophthalmopathy.

This clonotype is medium-sized in the sample. This rearrangement joins TRBV20-1 to TRBJ1-4, with 9 bases aligning to TRBD1. The CDR3 runs to 13 residues. The trim removed 3 bases at V and 6 bases at J, leaving 2 bases unmatched. Germline values: CDR1 DFQATT, CDR2 SNEGSKA (reference sequence). CDR3 DNA: TGCAGTGCTAGCCGGACAGGGGATGAAAAACTGTTTTTT. Its protein product is CSASRTGDEKLFF.

As regards this clonotype: The final CDR3 position lacks the conserved phenylalanine or tryptophan, pointing to a likely read error. Because the CDR3's place on the DNA is in doubt, the DNA is left out and the CDR3 is given as listed by TCRdb. The chain links TRBV10-1 to TRBJ1-3. The CDR3 has 8 residues if both end residues are counted. Germline-derived CDR1 and CDR2 are WNHNN and SYGVQD (reference sequence). CDR3 sequence: CASRTTSS.

This sequence joins TRBV4-2 and TRBJ2-3, with 9 bases lining up with TRBD2. The assigned J gene may be wrong: the sequence end matches TRBJ2-1 better. The CDR3 length is 19 residues. Germline values: CDR1 LGHNA, CDR2 YNFKEQ. The CDR3 region is CASSQAPVIAGELTDTQFF. CDR3 in DNA: TGTGCCAGCAGCCAAGCACCCGTAATAGCGGGAGAACTCACAGATACGCAGTTCTTC.

This clonotype is medium-sized (0.01 to 0.1%) within its sample. The chain carries TRBV7-9 and TRBJ2-7; 8 nucleotides agree with TRBD2. Unmatched junction bases numbered 8, after V lost 5 bases and J lost 5 bases. The CDR3 consists of 14 residues. Germline V gene lookup returns CDR1 SEHNR and CDR2 FQNEAQ (reference sequence). The CDR3 region is CASSTAGALHEQYF. DNA of the CDR3: TGTGCCAGCAGCACAGCGGGAGCCCTCCACGAGCAGTACTTC.

This sequence joins TRBV29-1 and TRBJ1-2; TRBD1 agrees at 7 bases. V dropped 7 bases and J dropped 4; count of bases not matched to a gene: 15. CDR1 is SQVTM and CDR2 is ANQGSEA in the germline V gene. The CDR3 runs to 15 residues. CDR3 sequence: CSARGAGTATYGYTF. CDR3 DNA sequence: TGCAGCGCCAGGGGAGCCGGGACAGCCACCTATGGCTACACCTTC.

The DNA of the CDR3 is TGTGCCATCCTCCCCCTAGCGCAGGGCACAGATACGCAGTATTTT. Protein sequence: CAILPLAQGTDTQYF. J is TRBJ2-3 and V is TRBV6-6, with D possibly being TRBD2 (6 bases). V gave up 10 bases and J gave up 1 base, with 18 bases separating them. Germline assignment: CDR1 MNHNY and CDR2 SVGAGI (reference sequence). The CDR3 has 15 residues.

The chain carries TRBV10-3 and TRBJ1-1; weak D call: TRBD1 (5 bases). V gave up 6 bases and J gave up 5 bases, with 10 bases separating them. CDR1 is ENHRY, CDR2 SYGVKD, per germline. This CDR3 spans 12 amino acids. CDR3 protein: CAIRGGGTEAFF. The CDR3 nucleotides are TGTGCCATCAGGGGGGGAGGAACTGAAGCTTTCTTT.

The genes are TRBV10-3 and TRBJ1-6, with TRBD1 identical over 11 bases. CDR3 length: 16 amino acids. CDR1 and CDR2 from the germline V gene are ENHRY and SYGVKD. Trimming cost V 0 bases and J 8 bases; bases outside gene matches: 3. The CDR3 bases are TGTGCCATCAGTGAGTCCCCGGGACAGGGGGATTCACCCCTCCACTTT. Its protein product is CAISESPGQGDSPLHF.